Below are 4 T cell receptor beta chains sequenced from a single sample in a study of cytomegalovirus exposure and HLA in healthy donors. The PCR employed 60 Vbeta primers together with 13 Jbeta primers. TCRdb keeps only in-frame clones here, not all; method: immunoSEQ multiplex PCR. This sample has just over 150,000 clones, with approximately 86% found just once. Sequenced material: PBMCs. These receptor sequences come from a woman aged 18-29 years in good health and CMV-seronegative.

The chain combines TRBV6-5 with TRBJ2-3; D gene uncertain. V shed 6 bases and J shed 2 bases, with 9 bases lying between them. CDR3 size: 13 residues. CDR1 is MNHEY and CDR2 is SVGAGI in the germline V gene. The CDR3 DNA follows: TGTGCCAGCAGCCTAACTTTCACAGATACGCAGTATTTT. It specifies CASSLTFTDTQYF.

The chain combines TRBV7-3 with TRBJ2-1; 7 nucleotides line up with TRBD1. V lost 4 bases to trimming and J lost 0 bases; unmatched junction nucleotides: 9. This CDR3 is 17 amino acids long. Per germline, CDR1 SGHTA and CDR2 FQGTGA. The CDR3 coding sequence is TGTGCCAGCAGCTCCTTGACAGGGCAAAGCTCCTACAATGAGCAGTTCTTC. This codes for CASSSLTGQSSYNEQFF.

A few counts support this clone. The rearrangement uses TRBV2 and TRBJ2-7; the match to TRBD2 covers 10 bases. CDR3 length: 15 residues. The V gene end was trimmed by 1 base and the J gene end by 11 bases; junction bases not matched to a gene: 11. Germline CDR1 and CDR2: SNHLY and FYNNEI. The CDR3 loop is CASSEGLAGGLAEYF. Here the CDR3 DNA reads TGTGCCAGCAGTGAAGGGTTAGCGGGAGGACTGGCGGAGTACTTC.

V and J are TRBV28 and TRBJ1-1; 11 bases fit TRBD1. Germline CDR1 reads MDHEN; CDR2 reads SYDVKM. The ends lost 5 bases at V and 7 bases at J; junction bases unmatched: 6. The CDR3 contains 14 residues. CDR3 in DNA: TGTGCCAGCAGTCACCGGGACAGGGGGTATGAAGCTTTCTTT. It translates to CASSHRDRGYEAFF.